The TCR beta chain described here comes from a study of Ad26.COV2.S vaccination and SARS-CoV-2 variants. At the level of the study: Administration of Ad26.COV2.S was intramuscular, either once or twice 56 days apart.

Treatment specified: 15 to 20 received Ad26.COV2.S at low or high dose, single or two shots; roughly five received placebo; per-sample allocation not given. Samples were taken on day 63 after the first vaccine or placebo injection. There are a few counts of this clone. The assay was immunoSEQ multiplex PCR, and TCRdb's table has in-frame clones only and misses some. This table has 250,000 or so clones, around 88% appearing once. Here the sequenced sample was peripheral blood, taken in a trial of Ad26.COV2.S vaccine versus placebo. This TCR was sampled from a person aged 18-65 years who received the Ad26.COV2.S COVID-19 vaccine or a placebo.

CDR3 loop: CASSLTESSYNSPLHF. The CDR3 nucleotides are TGTGCCAGCAGCTTAACTGAGAGCTCCTATAATTCACCCCTCCACTTT. This chain links TRBV7-9 with TRBJ1-6; D remains unclear. The germline V gene has CDR1 SEHNR and CDR2 FQNEAQ (reference sequence). V was trimmed by 2 bases and J by 0 bases, leaving 8 bases between them. This CDR3 region has 16 residues.